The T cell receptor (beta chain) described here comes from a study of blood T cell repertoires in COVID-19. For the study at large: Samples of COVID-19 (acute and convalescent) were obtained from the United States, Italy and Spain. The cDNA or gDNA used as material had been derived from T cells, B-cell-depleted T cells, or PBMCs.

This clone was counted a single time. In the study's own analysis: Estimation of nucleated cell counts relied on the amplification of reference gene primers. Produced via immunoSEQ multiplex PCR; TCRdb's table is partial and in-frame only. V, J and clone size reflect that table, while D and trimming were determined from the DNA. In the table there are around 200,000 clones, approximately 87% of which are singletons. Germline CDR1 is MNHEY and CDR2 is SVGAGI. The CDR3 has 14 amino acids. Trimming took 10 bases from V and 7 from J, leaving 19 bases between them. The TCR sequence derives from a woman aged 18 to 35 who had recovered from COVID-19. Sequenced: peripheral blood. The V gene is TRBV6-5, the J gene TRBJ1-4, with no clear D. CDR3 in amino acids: CAILAGQRGEKLFF. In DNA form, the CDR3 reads TGTGCCATCCTCGCGGGCCAGCGGGGTGAAAAACTGTTTTTT.